These 20 T cell receptor beta chains were all obtained from the same sample, sequenced in a study of low-dose radiotherapy and immunotherapy resistance in tumors. TRAV- and TRBV-specific primers primed first-strand cDNA, covering alpha and beta chains. Amplification, which lasted approximately 20 PCR cycles, used a constant-region primer and V-primer adapter to amplify TCRs. Using its own MiXCR run on the reads, TCRdb lists one record per CDR3 protein. The sample yields tens of thousands of distinct CDR3 sequences, approximately 17% seen once. Time point here: before trial treatment. The material sequenced was PBMCs, taken before treatment. The receptor set was obtained from a male donor with prostate cancer.

The sample holds many counts of this clonotype. V is TRBV19 and J is TRBJ2-3; TRBD1 is a possible D gene (6 bases). Germline V gives CDR1 LNHDA, CDR2 SQIVND (reference sequence). The CDR3 consists of 16 residues. The V gene lost 4 bases and the J gene lost 0 bases, with 14 bases spanning the gap. CDR3 sequence reads: CASSTRRQASTDTQYF. The CDR3 DNA reads as TGTGCCAGTAGTACGCGGCGACAGGCCAGCACAGATACGCAGTATTTT.

This clonotype was observed many times. This sequence joins TRBV7-3 and TRBJ2-7; D assignment may be TRBD1 or TRBD2 (6 bases each). Between the trimmed V and J ends, which lost 1 base and 3 bases, there was a span of 13 bases. Germline-derived CDR1 and CDR2 are SGHTA and FQGTGA. The CDR3 is 15 amino acids. DNA of the CDR3: TGTGCCAGCAGCTTAAGTTGGGGGGCGAACTACGAGCAGTACTTC. Encoded protein: CASSLSWGANYEQYF.

This clonotype has a count of ten or more. The V call is TRBV11-2, the J call TRBJ2-7; a weak D match, TRBD2 (5 bases). The CDR3 runs to 14 residues. Germline V CDR1 and CDR2: SGHAT, FQNNGV. Trimming took off 1 base at V and 1 base at J, with 8 bases between the two ends. CDR3 in DNA: TGTGCCAGCAGCTTAGCCACTAGTTCCTACGAGCAGTACTTC. Translating gives CASSLATSSYEQYF.

The gene calls are TRBV6-2 or TRBV6-3 and TRBJ2-7; D ambiguous. Germline CDR1 and CDR2: MNHEY and SVGEGT. The CDR3 covers 15 residues. The V end lost 2 bases, the J end lost 0 bases, and 11 bases lay between the germline ends. CDR3 DNA: TGTGCCAGCAGTTACGTAGTTGCCGACTCCTACGAGCAGTACTTC. It specifies CASSYVVADSYEQYF.

This clonotype was detected ten times or more. J is TRBJ1-1 and V is TRBV5-1; 7 bases align to TRBD1. The V and J ends lost 4 bases and 10 bases, in that order; junction bases with no gene match: 10. There are 13 residues in the CDR3. Per the germline V gene, CDR1 is SGHRS and CDR2 is YFSETQ. For the CDR3, the DNA is TGCGCCAGCAGCCCCGGGACAGATTTCGGAGCTTTCTTT. This gives the protein CASSPGTDFGAFF.

This clonotype was counted ten times or more. Written as DNA, the CDR3 is TGTGCCAGCACCCCCCGAGGGGCCGAGCAGTACTTC. Translated, it gives CASTPRGAEQYF. The rearrangement links TRBV28 to TRBJ2-7; D may match TRBD1 or TRBD2 (5 bases each). CDR3 size: 12 residues. Between the trimmed V and J ends, which lost 7 bases and 6 bases, there was a span of 13 bases. The germline gives CDR1 MDHEN, CDR2 SYDVKM.

This clonotype was recorded many times. J is TRBJ1-5 and V is TRBV12-3 or TRBV12-4, with 7 bases fitting TRBD1. V trimming: 5 bases; J trimming: 12 bases; junction bases outside the gene matches: 4. The CDR3 is 11 residues long. Written as DNA, the CDR3 is TGTGCCAGCAGTCTCGACAGGGTCCAGCATTTT. Translated, it gives CASSLDRVQHF.

This clonotype was detected many times. The chain combines TRBV6-5 with TRBJ1-5; D not resolved. Per germline, CDR1 MNHEY and CDR2 SVGAGI. The CDR3 consists of 14 residues. The germline V and J ends were trimmed by 4 bases and 0 bases, with 7 bases remaining between them. Here the CDR3 reads CASSLVYSNQPQHF. The CDR3 nucleotides read TGTGCCAGCAGTTTGGTATATAGCAATCAGCCCCAGCATTTT.

This clonotype was seen repeatedly, ten times or more. The chain recombines TRBV5-6 with TRBJ1-5; no definite D call. Germline CDR1 reads SGHDT; CDR2 reads YYEEEE. The CDR3 has 14 residues. The V end lost 4 bases, the J end lost 3 bases, and 11 bases lay between the germline ends. CDR3 amino acids: CASSAGSANQPQHF. The CDR3 nucleotides read TGTGCCAGCAGCGCCGGGTCAGCCAATCAGCCCCAGCATTTT.

In this sample, this clonotype turned up once. A read error likely explains this, since a far larger clone differs by one base. J is TRBJ2-7 and V is TRBV7-6; 10 bases fit TRBD2. The CDR3 has 16 residues. In germline, CDR1 is SGHVS, CDR2 FNYEAQ. The CDR3 sequence is CASRLGRAGGPYEQYF. The CDR3 coding sequence is TGTGCCAGCAGGTTAGGCCGAGCGGGGGGGCCCTACGAGCAGTACTTC.

In this sample, this clonotype turned up once. The genes are TRBV4-1 and TRBJ2-7, with 8 nucleotides matching TRBD2. Per germline, CDR1 MGHRA and CDR2 YSYEKL. V lost 2 bases, J lost 3 bases, and 15 bases stayed unmatched. CDR3 length equals 18 residues. CDR3 in amino acids: CASSQLLGTGGTVYEQYF. The CDR3 DNA reads as TGCGCCAGCAGCCAACTCCTGGGGACGGGGGGGACTGTCTACGAGCAGTACTTC.

This clonotype came up many times. V usage is TRBV7-2 and J usage is TRBJ2-3, with D perhaps TRBD2 (5 bases). Germline V gene data show CDR1 as SGHTA and CDR2 as FQGNSA. The CDR3 consists of 15 residues. The V gene lost 4 bases and the J gene lost 0 bases, with 11 bases spanning the gap. For the CDR3, the DNA is TGTGCCAGCAGCTCGCCTCGGACTAGCACAGATACGCAGTATTTT. Residues: CASSSPRTSTDTQYF.

There are many counts of this clonotype. V and J are TRBV7-8 and TRBJ2-5; 12 nucleotides line up with TRBD2. CDR3 length: 17 amino acids. CDR1 is SGHVS and CDR2 is FQNEAQ in the germline V gene. Trimming at V came to 5 bases and at J to 4 bases, leaving 11 bases not matched to a gene. The CDR3 reads CASSPGLAGPERETQYF. The CDR3 DNA sequence: TGTGCCAGCAGCCCAGGACTAGCGGGGCCAGAACGAGAGACCCAGTACTTC.

This clonotype has ten or more counts. The rearrangement joins TRBV12-3 or TRBV12-4 to TRBJ1-4; TRBD1 matches at 12 bases. The CDR3 is made up of 19 amino acids. Germline trimming cut 2 bases from V and 7 bases from J; bases unmatched to any gene: 14. The CDR3 sequence: CASSLMSSGTGGFVEKLFF. The CDR3 DNA reads as TGTGCCAGCAGTTTAATGTCTTCCGGGACAGGGGGCTTTGTTGAAAAACTGTTTTTT.

This clonotype came up many times. The V call is TRBV4-1, the J call TRBJ2-3; the match to TRBD2 covers 11 bases. With V trimmed by 4 bases and J by 0 bases, 9 bases remained unmatched. Looked up from germline, CDR1 is MGHRA and CDR2 is YSYEKL. There are 18 residues in the CDR3. CDR3 coding DNA: TGCGCCAGCAGCCCCTCTTTAGGGACTAGCGGAAGCACAGATACGCAGTATTTT. Protein: CASSPSLGTSGSTDTQYF.

The chain couples TRBV5-1 to TRBJ2-1, with 9 positions matching TRBD2. CDR3 length: 18 residues. Looked up from germline, CDR1 is SGHRS and CDR2 is YFSETQ. Trimming took 4 bases from V and 0 from J; bases not matched to a gene: 11. CDR3 DNA: TGCGCCAGCAGCCCTGGTCTAGCGGGACCATTCTCCTACAATGAGCAGTTCTTC. Its protein product is CASSPGLAGPFSYNEQFF.

This clonotype was picked up many times. The chain links TRBV3-1 to TRBJ1-5; 7 bases are shared with TRBD1. Trimming removed 2 bases from V and 0 bases from J; junction bases left unmatched: 13. The germline gives CDR1 LGHDT, CDR2 YNNKEL (reference sequence). CDR3 size: 19 residues. This CDR3 is CASSQTGTALTYSNQPQHF. CDR3 DNA: TGTGCCAGCAGCCAAACCGGGACAGCGCTAACTTATAGCAATCAGCCCCAGCATTTT.

This clonotype showed up many times. This chain connects TRBV30 to TRBJ2-6; either TRBD1 or TRBD2 may supply D (5 bases each). Germline lookup yields CDR1 GTSNPN and CDR2 SVGIG (reference sequence). V was pared by 2 bases and J by 4 bases, with 9 bases between. The CDR3 is made up of 14 amino acids. The CDR3 loop reads CAWSRGAGANVLTF. Here the CDR3 DNA reads TGTGCCTGGAGTCGAGGGGCCGGGGCCAACGTCCTGACTTTC.

The chain employs TRBV27 and TRBJ2-7, with TRBD1 as a possible D gene (6 bases). Trimming stripped 5 bases from V and 1 base from J, with 12 bases between. The length of the CDR3 is 14 residues. Germline lookup yields CDR1 MNHEY and CDR2 SMNVEV (reference sequence). CDR3 protein: CASSRDIASYEQYF. The CDR3, as DNA: TGTGCCAGCAGTCGGGACATAGCATCCTACGAGCAGTACTTC.

Regarding this clonotype: The conserved phenylalanine or tryptophan is not found at the CDR3 terminus, so this likely reflects a read error. This sequence joins TRBV5-6 and TRBJ1-1, with D perhaps TRBD1 (5 bases). This CDR3 has 14 residues. Per germline, CDR1 SGHDT and CDR2 YYEEEE. The CDR3 loop reads CASSLALGAAEAFV. For the CDR3, the DNA is TGTGCTAGCAGCTTGGCCCTCGGGGCGGCTGAAGCTTTCGTT.